The source of this TCR beta chain is a study of long-term antiretroviral therapy in people with HIV. About the study: The earliest samples predate the 2015 immediate-ART recommendation by about a decade. Regarding the study as a whole: Diversity increased after ART yet remained lower than in transplant donor controls.

To note about this clone: Its antigen is still unknown.

The CDR3 loop spans 13 amino acids. V lost 2 bases and J lost 4, with 9 bases in between. CDR1 is SGDLS, CDR2 YYNGEE, per germline. Samples were assayed with immunoSEQ v3.0 at survey level. Only in-frame clones appear in the TCRdb table, and some are missing; sequencing was by immunoSEQ multiplex PCR. Here the sample spans 20,000 or so clones, approximately 82% being singletons. This specimen consisted of unsorted PBMCs, obtained 0.5 years before starting antiretroviral therapy. The chain carries TRBV9 and TRBJ1-1; D may be TRBD1 (5 bases). The sequence came from a woman aged 45 to 65 with HIV. This CDR3 reads CASSVIDSTEAFF. DNA for the CDR3: TGTGCCAGCAGCGTGATAGACAGCACTGAAGCTTTCTTT.